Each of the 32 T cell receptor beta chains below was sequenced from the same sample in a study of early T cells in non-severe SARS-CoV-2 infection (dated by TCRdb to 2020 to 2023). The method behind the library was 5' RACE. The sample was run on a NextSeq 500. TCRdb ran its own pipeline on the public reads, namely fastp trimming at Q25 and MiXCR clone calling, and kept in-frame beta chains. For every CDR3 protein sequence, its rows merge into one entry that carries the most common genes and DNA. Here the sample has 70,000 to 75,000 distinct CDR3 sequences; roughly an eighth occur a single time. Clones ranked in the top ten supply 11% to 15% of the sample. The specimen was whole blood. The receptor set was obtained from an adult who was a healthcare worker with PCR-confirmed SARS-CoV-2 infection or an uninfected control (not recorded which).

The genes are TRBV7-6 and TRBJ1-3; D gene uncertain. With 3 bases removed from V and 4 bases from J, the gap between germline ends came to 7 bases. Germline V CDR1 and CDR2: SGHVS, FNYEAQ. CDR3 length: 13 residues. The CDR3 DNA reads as TGTGCCAGCAGCTTCCAAGCCGGAAACACCATATATTTT. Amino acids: CASSFQAGNTIYF. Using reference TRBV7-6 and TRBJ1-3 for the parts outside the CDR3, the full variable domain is GAGVSQSPRYKVTKRGQDVALRCDPISGHVSLYWYRQALGQGPEFLTYFNYEAQQDKSGLPNDRFSAERPEGSISTLTIQRTEQRDSAMYRCASSFQAGNTIYFGEGSWLTVV.

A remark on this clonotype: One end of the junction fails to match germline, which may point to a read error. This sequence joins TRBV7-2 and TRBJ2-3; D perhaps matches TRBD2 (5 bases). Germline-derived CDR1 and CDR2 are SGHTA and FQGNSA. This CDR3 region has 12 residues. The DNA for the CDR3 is TGTGCCAGCAGCGCTAGCATAGATACGCAGTATTTT. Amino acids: CASSASIDTQYF.

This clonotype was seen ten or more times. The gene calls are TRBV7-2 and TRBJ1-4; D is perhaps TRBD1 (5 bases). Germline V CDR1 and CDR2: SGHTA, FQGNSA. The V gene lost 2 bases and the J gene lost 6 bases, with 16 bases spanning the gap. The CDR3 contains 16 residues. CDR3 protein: CASSLKYWGEDEKLFF. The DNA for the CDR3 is TGTGCCAGCAGCTTAAAATATTGGGGGGAAGATGAAAAACTGTTTTTT.

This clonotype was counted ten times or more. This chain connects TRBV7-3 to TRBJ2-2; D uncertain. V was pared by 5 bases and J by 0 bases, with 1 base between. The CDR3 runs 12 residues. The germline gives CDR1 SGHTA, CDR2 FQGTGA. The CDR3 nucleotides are TGTGCCAGCAGCCCGAACACCGGGGAGCTGTTTTTT. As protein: CASSPNTGELFF. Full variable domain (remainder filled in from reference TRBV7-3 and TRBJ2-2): GAGVSQTPSNKVTEKGKYVELRCDPISGHTALYWYRQSLGQGPEFLIYFQGTGAADDSGLPNDRFFAVRPEGSVSTLKIQRTERGDSAVYLCASSPNTGELFFGEGSRLTVL.

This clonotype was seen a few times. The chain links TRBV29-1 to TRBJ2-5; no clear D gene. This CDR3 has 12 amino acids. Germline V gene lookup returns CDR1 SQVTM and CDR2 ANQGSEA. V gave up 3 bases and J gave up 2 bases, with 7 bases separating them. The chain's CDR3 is CSVEYSQETQYF. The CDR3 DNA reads TGCAGCGTTGAGTACAGTCAAGAGACCCAGTACTTC.

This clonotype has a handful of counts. CDR3 sequence (DNA): TGTGCCAGCAGCACGGGACTAGCGGGGGCCCAGGGGACCCAGTACTTC. Translation gives CASSTGLAGAQGTQYF. V usage is TRBV5-6 and J usage is TRBJ2-5, with 14 bases that match TRBD2. Germline-derived CDR1 and CDR2 are SGHDT and YYEEEE. The CDR3 runs 16 residues. V lost 4 bases, J lost 7 bases, and 9 bases stayed unmatched.

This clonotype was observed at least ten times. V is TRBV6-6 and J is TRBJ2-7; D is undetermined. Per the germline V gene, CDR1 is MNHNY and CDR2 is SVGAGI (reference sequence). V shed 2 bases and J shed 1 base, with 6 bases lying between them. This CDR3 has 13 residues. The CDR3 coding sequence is TGTGCCAGCAGTTACACGGAGTCCTACGAGCAGTACTTC. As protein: CASSYTESYEQYF.

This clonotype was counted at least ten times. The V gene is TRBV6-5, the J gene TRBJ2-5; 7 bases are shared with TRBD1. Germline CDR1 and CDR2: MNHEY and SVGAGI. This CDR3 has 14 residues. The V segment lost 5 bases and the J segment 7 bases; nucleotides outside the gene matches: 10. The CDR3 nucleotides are TGTGCCAGCAGTCCCCTGCGGGCAGGGGGGACCCAGTACTTC. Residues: CASSPLRAGGTQYF.

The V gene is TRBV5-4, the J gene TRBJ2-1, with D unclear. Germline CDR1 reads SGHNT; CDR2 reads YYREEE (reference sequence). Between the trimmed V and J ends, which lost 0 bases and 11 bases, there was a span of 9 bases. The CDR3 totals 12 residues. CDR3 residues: CASSLDSPKQFF. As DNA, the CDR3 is TGTGCCAGCAGCTTGGACAGTCCAAAGCAGTTCTTC.

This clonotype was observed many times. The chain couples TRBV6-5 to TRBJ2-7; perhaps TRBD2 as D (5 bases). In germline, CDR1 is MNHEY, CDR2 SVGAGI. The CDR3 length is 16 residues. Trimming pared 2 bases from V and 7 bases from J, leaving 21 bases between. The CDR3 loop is CASSYLPGNPYSEQYF. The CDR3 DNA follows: TGTGCCAGCAGTTACCTTCCCGGGAACCCATACAGTGAGCAGTACTTC.

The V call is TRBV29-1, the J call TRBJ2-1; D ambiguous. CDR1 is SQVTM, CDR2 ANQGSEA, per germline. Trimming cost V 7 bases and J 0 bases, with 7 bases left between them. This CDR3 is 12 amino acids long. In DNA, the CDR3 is TGCAGCGGAGGAAGCTCCTACAATGAGCAGTTCTTC. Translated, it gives CSGGSSYNEQFF.

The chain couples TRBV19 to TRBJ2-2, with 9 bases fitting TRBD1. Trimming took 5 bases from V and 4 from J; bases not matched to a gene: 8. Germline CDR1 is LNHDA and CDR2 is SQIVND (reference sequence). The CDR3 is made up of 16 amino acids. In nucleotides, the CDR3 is TGTGCCAGTAGTGTTTCCGGGACAGGGCCCACCGGGGAGCTGTTTTTT. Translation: CASSVSGTGPTGELFF.

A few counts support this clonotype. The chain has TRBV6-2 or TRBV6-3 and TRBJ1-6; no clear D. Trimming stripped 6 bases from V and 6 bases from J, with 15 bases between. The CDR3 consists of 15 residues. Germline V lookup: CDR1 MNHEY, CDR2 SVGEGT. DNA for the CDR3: TGTGCCAGCAGAAATAACCACGGGCCTAATTCACCCCTCCACTTT. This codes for CASRNNHGPNSPLHF.

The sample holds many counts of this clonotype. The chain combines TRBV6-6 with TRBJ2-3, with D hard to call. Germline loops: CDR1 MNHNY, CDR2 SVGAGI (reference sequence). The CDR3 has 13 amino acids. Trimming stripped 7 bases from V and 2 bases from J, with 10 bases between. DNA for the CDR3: TGTGCCAGCAAGGACGAATTCACAGATACGCAGTATTTT. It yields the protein CASKDEFTDTQYF.

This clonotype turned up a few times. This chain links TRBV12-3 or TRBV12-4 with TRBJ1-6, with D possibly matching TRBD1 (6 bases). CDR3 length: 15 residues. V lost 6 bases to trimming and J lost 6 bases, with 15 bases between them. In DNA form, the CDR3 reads TGTGCCAGCAGCCTCGGGGGGGCAGGTAATTCACCCCTCCACTTT. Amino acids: CASSLGGAGNSPLHF.

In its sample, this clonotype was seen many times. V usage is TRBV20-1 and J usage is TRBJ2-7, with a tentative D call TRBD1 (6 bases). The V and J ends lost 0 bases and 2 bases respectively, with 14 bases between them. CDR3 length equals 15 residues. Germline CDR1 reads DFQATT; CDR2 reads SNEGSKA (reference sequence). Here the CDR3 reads CSARDRSAGAYEQYF. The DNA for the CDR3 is TGCAGTGCTAGAGATCGCTCGGCAGGGGCCTACGAGCAGTACTTC.

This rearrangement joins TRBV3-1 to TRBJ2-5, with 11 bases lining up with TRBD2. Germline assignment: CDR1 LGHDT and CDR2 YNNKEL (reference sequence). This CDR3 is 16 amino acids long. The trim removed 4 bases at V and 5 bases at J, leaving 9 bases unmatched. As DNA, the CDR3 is TGTGCCAGCAGCCCCCGGACTAGCGGGCTGGGGGAGACCCAGTACTTC. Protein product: CASSPRTSGLGETQYF.

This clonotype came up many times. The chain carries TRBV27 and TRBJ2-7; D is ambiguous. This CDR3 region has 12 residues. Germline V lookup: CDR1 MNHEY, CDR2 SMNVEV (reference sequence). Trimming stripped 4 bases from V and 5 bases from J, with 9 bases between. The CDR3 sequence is CASSSHRHEQYF. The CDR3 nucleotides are TGTGCCAGCAGTTCCCATAGGCACGAGCAGTACTTC.

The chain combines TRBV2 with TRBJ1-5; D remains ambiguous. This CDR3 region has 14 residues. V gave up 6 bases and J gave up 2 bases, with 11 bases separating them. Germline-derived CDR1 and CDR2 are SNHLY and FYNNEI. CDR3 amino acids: CASRAIECNQPQHF. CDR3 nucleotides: TGTGCCAGCAGGGCCATTGAGTGCAATCAGCCCCAGCATTTT.

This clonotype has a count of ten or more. This chain's CDR3 is CASSPGSGLPQGQFF. CDR3 in DNA: TGTGCCAGCAGCCCGGGGAGTGGACTACCCCAGGGGCAGTTCTTC. The chain is built from TRBV9 and TRBJ2-1; tentatively, D is TRBD2 (6 bases). This CDR3 region has 15 residues. Looked up from germline, CDR1 is SGDLS and CDR2 is YYNGEE. Deletions cut 4 bases from V and 12 bases from J, with 23 bases between.

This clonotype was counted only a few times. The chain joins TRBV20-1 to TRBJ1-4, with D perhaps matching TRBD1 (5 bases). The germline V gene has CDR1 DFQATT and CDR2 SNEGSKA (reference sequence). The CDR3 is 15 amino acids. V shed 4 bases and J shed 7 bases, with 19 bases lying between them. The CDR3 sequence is CSATHVRGYGEKLFF. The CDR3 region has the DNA TGCAGTGCTACTCATGTACGGGGGTATGGTGAAAAACTGTTTTTT.

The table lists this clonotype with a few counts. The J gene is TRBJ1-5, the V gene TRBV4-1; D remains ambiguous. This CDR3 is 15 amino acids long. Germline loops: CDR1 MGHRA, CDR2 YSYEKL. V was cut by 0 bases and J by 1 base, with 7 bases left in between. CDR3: CASSQDRLSNQPQHF. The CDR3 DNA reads TGCGCCAGCAGCCAAGATCGCCTAAGCAATCAGCCCCAGCATTTT.

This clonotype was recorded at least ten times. The CDR3 DNA reads as TGTGCCAGCAGCCCTGCAGAACAGCGCTCCTACAATGAGCAGTTCTTC. Translation: CASSPAEQRSYNEQFF. The chain joins TRBV7-3 to TRBJ2-1; D is uncertain. CDR1 is SGHTA and CDR2 is FQGTGA in the germline V gene. V shed 5 bases and J shed 0 bases, with 14 bases lying between them. The CDR3 is made up of 16 amino acids. Full variable domain (outside the CDR3, taken from reference TRBV7-3 and TRBJ2-1): GAGVSQTPSNKVTEKGKYVELRCDPISGHTALYWYRQSLGQGPEFLIYFQGTGAADDSGLPNDRFFAVRPEGSVSTLKIQRTERGDSAVYLCASSPAEQRSYNEQFFGPGTRLTVL.

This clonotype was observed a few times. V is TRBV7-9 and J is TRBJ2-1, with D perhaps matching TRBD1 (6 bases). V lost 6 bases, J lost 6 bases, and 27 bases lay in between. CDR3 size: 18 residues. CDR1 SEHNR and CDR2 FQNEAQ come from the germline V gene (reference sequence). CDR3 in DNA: TGTGCCAGCAGTAGGCTCCCTGTAGAGGGGGTAGGATTCAATGAGCAGTTCTTC. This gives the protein CASSRLPVEGVGFNEQFF.

This chain's CDR3 is CSVAEGVAYEQYF. In DNA, the CDR3 is TGCAGCGTCGCCGAGGGGGTGGCCTACGAGCAGTACTTC. The rearrangement joins TRBV29-1 to TRBJ2-7; possibly TRBD1 for D (6 bases). Trimming cost V 6 bases and J 2 bases, with 14 bases left between them. CDR1 and CDR2 (germline): SQVTM, ANQGSEA. The CDR3 loop spans 13 amino acids.

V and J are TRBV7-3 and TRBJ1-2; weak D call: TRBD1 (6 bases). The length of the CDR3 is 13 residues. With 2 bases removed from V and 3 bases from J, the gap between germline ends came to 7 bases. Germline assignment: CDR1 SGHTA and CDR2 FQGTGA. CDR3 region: CASSLGGDYGYTF. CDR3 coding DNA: TGTGCCAGCAGCTTAGGGGGCGACTATGGCTACACCTTC.

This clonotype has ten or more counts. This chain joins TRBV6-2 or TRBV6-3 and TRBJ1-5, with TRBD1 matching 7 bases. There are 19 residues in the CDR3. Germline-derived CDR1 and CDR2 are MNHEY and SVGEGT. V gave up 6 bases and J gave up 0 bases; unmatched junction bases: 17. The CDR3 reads CASSRPESTGSYSNQPQHF. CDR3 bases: TGTGCCAGCAGCCGCCCCGAATCGACAGGGAGTTATAGCAATCAGCCCCAGCATTTT.

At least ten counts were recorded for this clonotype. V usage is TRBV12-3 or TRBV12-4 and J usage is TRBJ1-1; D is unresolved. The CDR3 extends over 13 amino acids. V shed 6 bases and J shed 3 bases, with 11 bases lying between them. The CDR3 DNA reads TGTGCCAGCAGAGCGACCGTAGACACTGAAGCTTTCTTT. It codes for CASRATVDTEAFF.

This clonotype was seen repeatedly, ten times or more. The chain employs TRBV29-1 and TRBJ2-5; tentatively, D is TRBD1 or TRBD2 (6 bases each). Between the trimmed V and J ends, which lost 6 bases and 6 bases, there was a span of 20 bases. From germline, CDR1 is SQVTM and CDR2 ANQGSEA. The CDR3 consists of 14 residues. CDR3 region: CSVPTWGREKTQYF. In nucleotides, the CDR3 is TGCAGCGTGCCTACTTGGGGGCGGGAAAAGACCCAGTACTTC.

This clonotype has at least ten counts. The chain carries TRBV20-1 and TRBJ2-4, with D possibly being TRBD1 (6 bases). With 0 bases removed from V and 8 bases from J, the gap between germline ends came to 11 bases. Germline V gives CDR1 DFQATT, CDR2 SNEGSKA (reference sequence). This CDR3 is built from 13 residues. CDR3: CSARDPGGYIQYF. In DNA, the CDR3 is TGCAGTGCTAGAGATCCTGGGGGCTACATTCAGTACTTC.

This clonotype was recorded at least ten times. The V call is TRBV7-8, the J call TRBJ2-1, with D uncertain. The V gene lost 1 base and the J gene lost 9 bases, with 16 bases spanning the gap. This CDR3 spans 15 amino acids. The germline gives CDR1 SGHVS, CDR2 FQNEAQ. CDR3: CASSLVSSSAGEQFF. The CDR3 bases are TGTGCCAGCAGCTTAGTCAGTTCCTCCGCTGGTGAGCAGTTCTTC.

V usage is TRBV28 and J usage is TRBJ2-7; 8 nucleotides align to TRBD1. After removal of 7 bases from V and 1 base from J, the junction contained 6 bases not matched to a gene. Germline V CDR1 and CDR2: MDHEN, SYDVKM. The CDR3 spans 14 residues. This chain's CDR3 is CASTTGVISYEQYF. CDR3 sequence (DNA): TGTGCCAGCACGACAGGGGTCATATCCTACGAGCAGTACTTC.